This entry is about one TCR beta chain. The record originates from a study of blood T cell repertoires in COVID-19. Overall study context: Donors in the United States, Italy and Spain gave samples during acute or convalescent COVID-19. From T cells, B-cell-depleted T cells, or PBMCs came the material, which was cDNA or gDNA.

Generated by immunoSEQ multiplex PCR, the TCRdb table keeps only in-frame clones and is missing some. The sample contains about 58,000 clones, 75% to 90% of which appear only once. The V and J ends lost 1 base and 0 bases, in that order; junction bases with no gene match: 13. This CDR3 is built from 20 residues. CDR1 LGHNA and CDR2 YNFKEQ come from the germline V gene. This chain links TRBV4-2 with TRBJ2-1; TRBD2 agrees at 9 bases. Sequencing was carried out using peripheral blood. The receptor comes from a woman aged 60 to 75 with active COVID-19. CDR3 residues: CASSQVGASGALSSYNEQFF. In DNA, the CDR3 is TGTGCCAGCAGCCAAGTCGGGGCTAGCGGGGCCCTATCCTCCTACAATGAGCAGTTCTTC.